The 9 T cell receptor beta chains given below trace back to one sample, sequenced in a study of cytomegalovirus exposure and HLA in healthy donors. Researchers ran the PCR with 60 Vbeta and 13 Jbeta primers. Generated by immunoSEQ multiplex PCR, the TCRdb table keeps only in-frame clones and is missing some. In the table there are about 140,000 clones, around 9.6% of which are singletons. Input material: PBMCs. These receptors were collected from a male donor in good health and CMV-seronegative.

This clone was observed a handful of times. The V and J genes are TRBV4-3 and TRBJ1-1, with D tentatively TRBD1 (6 bases). Trimming took off 4 bases at V and 2 bases at J, with 14 bases between the two ends. The germline V gene has CDR1 LGHNA and CDR2 YSLEER. The CDR3 sequence is 15 residues long. CDR3 nucleotides: TGCGCCAGCAGCCTTGACACAGGGATAAACACTGAAGCTTTCTTT. It translates to CASSLDTGINTEAFF.

This clone was seen a handful of times. V usage is TRBV7-6 and J usage is TRBJ1-5; possible D gene TRBD1, 5 bases. Trimming cost V 1 base and J 1 base, with 11 bases left between them. This CDR3 comprises 16 residues. CDR1 is SGHVS and CDR2 is FNYEAQ in the germline V gene. For the CDR3, the DNA is TGTGCCAGCAGCTTAGGTCAGGGATTGAGCAATCAGCCCCAGCATTTT. As protein: CASSLGQGLSNQPQHF.

The chain recombines TRBV4-1 with TRBJ2-7; 7 positions match TRBD1. V was clipped by 1 base and J by 0 bases; unmatched bases: 6. CDR1 and CDR2 from the germline V gene are MGHRA and YSYEKL. The CDR3 length is 16 residues. The CDR3 bases are TGCGCCAGCAGCCAAGCATTCGACAGGGACTCCTACGAGCAGTACTTC. This codes for CASSQAFDRDSYEQYF.

This clone has a handful of counts. The chain is built from TRBV7-9 and TRBJ2-7, with 13 bases that match TRBD2. The CDR3 is 17 residues long. The V gene end was trimmed by 1 base and the J gene end by 1 base; junction bases not matched to a gene: 4. Germline loops: CDR1 SEHNR, CDR2 FQNEAQ (reference sequence). The CDR3 here is CASSLGRLAGGSYEQYF. For the CDR3, the DNA is TGTGCCAGCAGCTTAGGGAGACTAGCGGGAGGATCCTACGAGCAGTACTTC.

A few counts support this clone. The rearrangement links TRBV7-2 to TRBJ2-3; D possibly corresponds to TRBD1 (6 bases). CDR1 is SGHTA and CDR2 is FQGNSA in the germline V gene. Trimming took off 2 bases at V and 3 bases at J, with 9 bases between the two ends. CDR3 length: 14 amino acids. CDR3 DNA: TGTGCCAGCAGCTTACAGGGACAAACAGATACGCAGTATTTT. As protein: CASSLQGQTDTQYF.

This clone was seen more than once but under ten times. V gene TRBV18 combines with J gene TRBJ1-2; TRBD1 aligns across 7 bases. J gave up 3 bases and V 3 bases, and 4 bases lay outside the gene matches. The CDR3 length is 14 residues. Germline V gene sequence: CDR1 KGHSH, CDR2 LQKENI. This CDR3 is CASSPIDRDYGYTF. The CDR3 DNA follows: TGTGCCAGCTCACCGATCGACAGGGACTATGGCTACACCTTC.

About this clone itself: Other DNA sequences of this sample code for an identical CDR3. The DNA of the CDR3 is TGCGCCAGCAGCCAAGATCGGTCTTATGGCTACACCTTC. Residues: CASSQDRSYGYTF. V gene TRBV4-3 combines with J gene TRBJ1-2, with D unresolved. Looked up from germline, CDR1 is LGHNA and CDR2 is YSLEER. This CDR3 comprises 13 residues. V was cut by 0 bases and J by 5 bases, with 7 bases left in between.

This clone appeared a few times. The V call is TRBV2, the J call TRBJ2-1; weak D call: TRBD2 (6 bases). The CDR3 length is 14 residues. CDR1 is SNHLY and CDR2 is FYNNEI in the germline V gene. V lost 7 bases, J lost 3 bases, and 13 bases lay in between. CDR3 sequence reads: CASIRGNDYNEQFF. CDR3 nucleotide sequence: TGTGCCAGCATCCGGGGGAACGACTACAATGAGCAGTTCTTC.

The chain uses TRBV2 and TRBJ2-5, with 8 bases aligning to TRBD1. The end of the DNA fits TRBJ2-7 better, so the J call may be wrong. The CDR3 runs to 15 residues. Germline assignment: CDR1 SNHLY and CDR2 FYNNEI. CDR3 coding DNA: TGTGCCAGCAGTGAATACCGGGACAGGTCCCACGAGCAGTACTTC. As protein: CASSEYRDRSHEQYF.